This T cell receptor (beta chain) was obtained from a study of shared clonotypes between healthy human individuals. The germline V gene has CDR1 MNHEY and CDR2 SMNVEV (reference sequence). The V and J ends lost 7 bases and 6 bases respectively, with 22 bases between them. This CDR3 has 16 residues. TCRdb keeps only in-frame clones here, not all; method: immunoSEQ multiplex PCR. The repertoire holds about 1.1 million clones, with approximately 80% as singletons. Material: memory CD4+ T cells from PBMCs. The subset was: CD45RA-negative fraction. The rearrangement links TRBV27 to TRBJ2-1; D possibly corresponds to TRBD2 (6 bases). This TCR was recovered from a man between 18 and 29 years old in good health. Some clones in this sample may be carry-over from other donors' samples. The CDR3 bases are TGTGCCAGCACCAAAGAGAGGCTAGCGAGCCCCAATGAGCAGTTCTTC. Its translation is CASTKERLASPNEQFF.